A selection of T cell receptor beta chains follows, all from one sample in a study of T cells in narcolepsy. Produced via immunoSEQ multiplex PCR; TCRdb's table is partial and in-frame only. Of about 40,000 clones listed, 70% to 90% are singletons. Sequencing used CD45RA- memory CD4+ T cells from PBMCs. These receptors were taken from a human donor with narcolepsy. The CDR3 runs from the conserved cysteine through the conserved F or W. A D gene is named only where the DNA matches it firmly. Clone size is given for some rows only: seen once, a few or many times, or a class if the clone is expanded.

clone_size	j_call	v_call	d_call	cdr3_aa	cdr3_nt
.	TRBJ1-5	TRBV7-2	.	CASSLAGGGHQPQHF	TGTGCCAGCAGCTTAGCCGGTGGGGGGCATCAGCCCCAGCATTTC
.	TRBJ1-5	TRBV27	TRBD1	CASSRTGDFNQPQHF	TGTGCCAGCAGTCGGACAGGGGATTTCAATCAGCCCCAGCATTTT
.	TRBJ2-3	TRBV10-2	.	CASSLNGGTDTQYF	TGCGCCAGCAGTTTAAACGGGGGCACAGATACGCAGTATTTT
once	TRBJ2-1	TRBV7-9	.	CASSPTTYNEQFF	TGTGCCAGCAGCCCCACCACGTACAATGAGCAGTTCTTC
few	TRBJ1-1	TRBV5-1	.	CASSLLSDTEAFF	TGCGCCAGCAGCTTGTTGTCGGACACTGAAGCTTTCTTT
.	TRBJ1-4	TRBV5-1	.	CASSLDAEKLFF	TGCGCCAGCAGCTTGGACGCTGAAAAACTGTTTTTT
few	TRBJ1-5	TRBV5-5	.	CASSSRDNQPQHF	TGTGCCAGCAGCTCCCGGGATAATCAGCCCCAGCATTTT
.	TRBJ2-5	TRBV5-6	.	CASSLLALQETQYF	TGTGCCAGCAGCTTACTAGCTCTCCAAGAGACCCAGTACTTC
.	TRBJ2-5	TRBV27	.	CASSPRGLGGETQYF	TGTGCCAGCAGTCCACGGGGGCTCGGCGGAGAGACCCAGTACTTC
.	TRBJ2-5	TRBV2	.	CASSVSRGEQETQYF	TGTGCCAGCAGTGTATCTAGGGGAGAACAAGAGACCCAGTACTTC
.	TRBJ2-1	TRBV11-3	.	CASSPGRLGEKNEQFF	TGTGCCAGCAGCCCGGGCCGGCTTGGAGAAAAAAATGAGCAGTTCTTC
.	TRBJ1-4	TRBV5-1	.	CASSPGATEWLFF	TGCGCCAGCAGCCCGGGAGCCACGGAGTGGCTGTTTTTT
once	TRBJ2-5	TRBV9	TRBD2	CASSVGGGGAQETQYF	TGTGCCAGCAGCGTAGGTGGCGGGGGGGCCCAAGAGACCCAGTACTTC
.	TRBJ1-1	TRBV5-1	.	CASSSSGSREAFF	TGCGCCAGCAGCTCCTCAGGGAGCAGGGAAGCTTTCTTT
.	TRBJ2-7	TRBV2	TRBD2	CASRTSGGGYEQYF	TGTGCCAGCAGGACTAGCGGGGGAGGCTACGAGCAGTACTTC
.	TRBJ1-1	TRBV9	.	CASSSWLNTEAFF	TGTGCCAGCAGCTCCTGGTTGAACACTGAAGCTTTCTTT
.	TRBJ2-4	TRBV10-2	.	CASMVRAPGIQYF	TGCGCCAGCATGGTCAGGGCCCCCGGCATTCAGTACTTC
.	TRBJ1-1	TRBV6-6	.	CASSPTGMNTEAFF	TGTGCCAGCAGCCCTACGGGGATGAACACTGAAGCTTTCTTT
.	TRBJ1-1	TRBV25-1	.	CASSGRVQRNTEAFF	TGTGCCAGCAGTGGCCGAGTACAGAGAAACACTGAAGCTTTCTTT